These 17 T cell receptor beta chains were sequenced from one sample in a study of response to subunit inactivated influenza vaccine. MiXCR was run by TCRdb on the RT-PCR reads, yielding one entry per CDR3 protein. The table has fewer than 550,000 distinct CDR3 sequences, less than 30% seen once. The source material was CD4+ T cells sorted from PBMCs, sampled about 5 days after vaccination. The source is a man aged 50 or older who received an inactivated influenza vaccine.

J is TRBJ1-4 and V is TRBV20-1; TRBD1 is a possible D gene (6 bases). From germline, CDR1 is DFQATT and CDR2 SNEGSKA (reference sequence). The CDR3 runs to 15 residues. Between the trimmed V and J ends, which lost 5 bases and 8 bases, there was a span of 21 bases. The CDR3 DNA follows: TGCAGTGCTGGGGGGGGCCGGGCAGAGGAGGAAAAACTGTTTTTT. Protein sequence: CSAGGGRAEEEKLFF.

The V and J genes are TRBV5-1 and TRBJ1-1; D perhaps matches TRBD1 (6 bases). Trimming cost V 4 bases and J 1 base, with 26 bases left between them. This CDR3 region has 19 residues. Germline V gene sequence: CDR1 SGHRS, CDR2 YFSETQ. The DNA of the CDR3 is TGCGCCAGCAGCCTTGGATCGAGGCTGGTCAGGGGTTGGAACACTGAAGCTTTCTTT. Encoded protein: CASSLGSRLVRGWNTEAFF.

The chain joins TRBV5-3 to TRBJ2-7, with D perhaps matching TRBD1 (6 bases). TRBV5-3 is identified as an open reading frame with a role that is uncertain. Trimming removed 9 bases from V and 4 bases from J, with 20 bases in between. This CDR3 has 14 residues. The CDR3, as DNA: TGTGCCACCCCGACTGCTGGGACACTTTACGAGCAGTACTTC. This gives the protein CATPTAGTLYEQYF.

The rearrangement uses TRBV12-3 or TRBV12-4 and TRBJ2-2; D remains ambiguous. The V end lost 2 bases, the J end lost 6 bases, and 16 bases lay between the germline ends. The CDR3 is made up of 16 amino acids. The CDR3 region is CASSLRVWGRPGELFF. The CDR3 nucleotides read TGTGCCAGCAGTTTAAGGGTATGGGGTCGACCCGGGGAGCTGTTTTTT.

The V call is TRBV3-1, the J call TRBJ2-7; 9 bases are shared with TRBD2. J gave up 3 bases and V 0 bases, and 9 bases lay outside the gene matches. The CDR3 is 17 amino acids. The germline V gene encodes CDR1 LGHDT and CDR2 YNNKEL (reference sequence). Here the CDR3 reads CASSQDRLLAGHYEQYF. The CDR3 DNA reads as TGTGCCAGCAGCCAAGATAGGTTACTAGCGGGCCACTACGAGCAGTACTTC.

For this clonotype: This could be a read error, since a much larger clone is one nucleotide away. J is TRBJ2-7 and V is TRBV4-1, with unresolved D. The CDR3 is 16 residues long. The V end was cut by 4 bases, the J end by 0 bases, with 16 bases between. The germline gives CDR1 MGHRA, CDR2 YSYEKL. CDR3 sequence reads: CASSPHMVLSSYEQYF. Here the CDR3 DNA reads TGCGCCAGCAGCCCCCACATGGTTCTAAGCTCCTACGAGCAGTACTTC.

This clonotype was seen only a few times. The chain recombines TRBV10-3 with TRBJ1-5, with D maybe TRBD1 (5 bases). V lost 0 bases to trimming and J lost 6 bases, with 12 bases between them. Germline V gene data show CDR1 as ENHRY and CDR2 as SYGVKD. The CDR3 is 15 residues long. The CDR3 region is CAISESSGRGQPQHF. CDR3 bases: TGTGCCATCAGTGAGTCGTCAGGGAGAGGTCAGCCCCAGCATTTT.

The genes are TRBV20-1 and TRBJ2-7, with 13 bases lining up with TRBD2. The germline CDR1 and CDR2 sequences are DFQATT and SNEGSKA (reference sequence). Losses at the gene ends were 6 bases for V and 2 bases for J; bases not matched to a gene: 7. The CDR3 is 15 residues long. The CDR3, as DNA: TGCAGTGCAACTCGTGGACTAGCGGGAGCCTACGAGCAGTACTTC. This sequence encodes CSATRGLAGAYEQYF.

The chain employs TRBV4-3 and TRBJ1-4; D is unclear. Trimming left V 1 base short and J 0 bases short, with 6 bases between. The CDR3 contains 15 residues. Looked up from germline, CDR1 is LGHNA and CDR2 is YSLEER. This chain's CDR3 is CASSQVAATNEKLFF. CDR3 in DNA: TGCGCCAGCAGCCAAGTCGCTGCAACTAATGAAAAACTGTTTTTT.

J is TRBJ2-1 and V is TRBV7-2; D is undetermined. Trimming took off 5 bases at V and 7 bases at J, with 12 bases between the two ends. CDR3 length equals 13 residues. The germline V gene has CDR1 SGHTA and CDR2 FQGNSA. In DNA form, the CDR3 reads TGTGCCAGCAGCCAAAGGGCAGCAAATGAGCAGTTCTTC. It encodes CASSQRAANEQFF.

CDR3 sequence reads: CASSSWTGSEKLFF. The CDR3 DNA is TGTGCCAGCAGCTCGTGGACAGGGAGTGAAAAACTGTTTTTT. This chain uses TRBV5-6 with TRBJ1-4, with TRBD1 matching over 8 bases. This CDR3 comprises 14 residues. Trimming cost V 3 bases and J 7 bases; bases outside gene matches: 5. Germline V gives CDR1 SGHDT, CDR2 YYEEEE.

This clonotype turned up a few times. This chain uses TRBV24-1 with TRBJ2-2, with D possibly TRBD1 on 5 matching bases. V was shortened by 12 bases and J by 5 bases, with 15 bases between the two germline ends. CDR1 KGHDR and CDR2 SFDVKD come from the germline V gene. The CDR3 is 13 residues long. CDR3 sequence (DNA): TGTGCCGCACGAAGGGGCATTACCGGGGAGCTGTTTTTT. This gives the protein CAARRGITGELFF.

Written as DNA, the CDR3 is TGTGCCTGCAACAGGGGAACTAATGAAAAACTGTTTTTT. Translation: CACNRGTNEKLFF. The rearrangement joins TRBV25-1 to TRBJ1-4; 7 nucleotides match TRBD1. The CDR3 covers 13 residues. V trimming: 11 bases; J trimming: 1 base; junction bases outside the gene matches: 4. Germline loops: CDR1 MGHDK, CDR2 SYGVNS.

The chain recombines TRBV27 with TRBJ1-1; 7 nucleotides agree with TRBD1. After removal of 1 base from V and 4 bases from J, the junction contained 3 bases not matched to a gene. CDR1 MNHEY and CDR2 SMNVEV come from the germline V gene (reference sequence). This CDR3 is built from 14 residues. In DNA, the CDR3 is TGTGCCAGCAGTTTATTACAGGGGCTCACTGAAGCTTTCTTT. Encoded protein: CASSLLQGLTEAFF.

The CDR3, as DNA: TGTGCCAGCAGTCCAGCGGACAGGTTCCAAGAGACCCAGTACTTC. Translation: CASSPADRFQETQYF. The chain links TRBV28 to TRBJ2-5, with 7 bases matching TRBD1. Germline loops: CDR1 MDHEN, CDR2 SYDVKM. This CDR3 is built from 15 residues. J lost 1 base, V lost 5 bases, and 7 bases had no gene match. The full variable domain, its missing parts supplied by reference TRBV28 and TRBJ2-5, is DVKVTQSSRYLVKRTGEKVFLECVQDMDHENMFWYRQDPGLGLRLIYFSYDVKMKEKGDIPEGYSVSREKKERFSLILESASTNQTSMYLCASSPADRFQETQYFGPGTRLLVL.

The chain has TRBV11-2 and TRBJ2-1, with 9 bases lining up with TRBD2. Germline CDR1 and CDR2: SGHAT and FQNNGV. The CDR3 consists of 15 residues. The trim removed 5 bases at V and 8 bases at J, leaving 10 bases unmatched. The CDR3 nucleotides are TGTGCCAGCAGCCCGTTAGCGGGAGCTGGCTATGAGCAGTTCTTC. This gives the protein CASSPLAGAGYEQFF.

This clonotype was seen a handful of times. The CDR3 region has the DNA TGTGCCATCAGTGAGAGACAGGAGCCCGAAAAACTGTTTTTT. This encodes CAISERQEPEKLFF. V is TRBV10-3 and J is TRBJ1-4; the D gene is possibly TRBD1 (6 bases). This CDR3 is built from 14 residues. CDR1 and CDR2 from the germline V gene are ENHRY and SYGVKD. V gave up 2 bases and J gave up 8 bases, with 12 bases separating them.